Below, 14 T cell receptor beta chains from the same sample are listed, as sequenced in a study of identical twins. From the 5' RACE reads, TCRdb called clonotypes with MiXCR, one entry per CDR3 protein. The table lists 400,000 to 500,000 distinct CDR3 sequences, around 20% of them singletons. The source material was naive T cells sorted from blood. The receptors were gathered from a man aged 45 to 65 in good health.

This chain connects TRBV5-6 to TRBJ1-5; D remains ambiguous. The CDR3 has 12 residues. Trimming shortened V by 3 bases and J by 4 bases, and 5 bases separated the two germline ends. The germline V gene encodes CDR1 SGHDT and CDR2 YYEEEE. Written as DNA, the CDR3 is TGTGCCAGCAGCTCGAATAATCAGCCCCAGCATTTT. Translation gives CASSSNNQPQHF.

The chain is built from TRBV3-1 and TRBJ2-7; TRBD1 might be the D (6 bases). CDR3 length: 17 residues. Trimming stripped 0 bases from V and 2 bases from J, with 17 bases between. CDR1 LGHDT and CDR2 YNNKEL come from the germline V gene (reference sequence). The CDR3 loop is CASSQERWGRGPYEQYF. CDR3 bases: TGTGCCAGCAGCCAAGAAAGATGGGGCAGGGGCCCCTACGAGCAGTACTTC.

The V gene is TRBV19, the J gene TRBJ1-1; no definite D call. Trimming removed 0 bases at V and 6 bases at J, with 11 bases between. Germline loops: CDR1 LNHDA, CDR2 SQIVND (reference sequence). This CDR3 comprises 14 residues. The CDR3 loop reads CASSIDRSGPEAFF. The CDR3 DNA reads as TGTGCCAGTAGTATAGATAGAAGTGGACCTGAAGCTTTCTTT.

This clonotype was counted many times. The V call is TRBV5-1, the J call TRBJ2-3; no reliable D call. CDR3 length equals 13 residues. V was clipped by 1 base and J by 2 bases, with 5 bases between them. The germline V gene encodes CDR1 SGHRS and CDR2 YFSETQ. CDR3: CASSLQDTDTQYF. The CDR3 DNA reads TGCGCCAGCAGCTTGCAGGACACAGATACGCAGTATTTT.

CDR3 region: CASSLGQGHYGYTF. The CDR3 DNA sequence: TGTGCCAGCAGCTTAGGGCAGGGCCACTATGGCTACACCTTC. The J gene is TRBJ1-2, the V gene TRBV7-9; D might be TRBD1 (5 bases). The V gene lost 1 base and the J gene lost 3 bases, with 9 bases spanning the gap. Germline V gene sequence: CDR1 SEHNR, CDR2 FQNEAQ (reference sequence). The CDR3 has 14 amino acids.

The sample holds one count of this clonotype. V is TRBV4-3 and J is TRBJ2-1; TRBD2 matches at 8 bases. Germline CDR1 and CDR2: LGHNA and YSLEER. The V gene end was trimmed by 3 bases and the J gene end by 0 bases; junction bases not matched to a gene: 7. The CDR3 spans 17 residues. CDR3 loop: CASSQRLAPASYNEQFF. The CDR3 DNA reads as TGCGCCAGCAGCCAGCGACTAGCGCCTGCCTCCTACAATGAGCAGTTCTTC.

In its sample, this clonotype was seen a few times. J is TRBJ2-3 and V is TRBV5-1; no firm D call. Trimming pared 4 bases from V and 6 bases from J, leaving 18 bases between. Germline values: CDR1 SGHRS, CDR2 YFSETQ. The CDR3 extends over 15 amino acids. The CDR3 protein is CASSQAAQTSDTQYF. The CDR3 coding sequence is TGCGCCAGCAGCCAGGCGGCACAGACGTCTGATACGCAGTATTTT.

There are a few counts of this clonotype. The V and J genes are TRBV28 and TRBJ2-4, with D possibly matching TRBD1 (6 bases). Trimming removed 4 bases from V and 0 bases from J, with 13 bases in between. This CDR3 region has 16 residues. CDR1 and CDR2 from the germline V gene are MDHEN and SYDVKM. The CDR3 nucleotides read TGTGCCAGCAGTTCGGGACAAAGTATAGCCAAAAACATTCAGTACTTC. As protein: CASSSGQSIAKNIQYF.

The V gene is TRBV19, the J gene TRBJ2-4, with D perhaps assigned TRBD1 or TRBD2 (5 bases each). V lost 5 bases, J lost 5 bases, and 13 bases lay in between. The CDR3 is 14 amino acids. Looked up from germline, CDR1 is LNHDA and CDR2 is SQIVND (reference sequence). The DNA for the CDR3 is TGTGCCAGTAGTGCTGGGACCCAAGAAAACATTCAGTACTTC. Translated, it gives CASSAGTQENIQYF. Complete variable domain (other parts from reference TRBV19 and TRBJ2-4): DGGITQSPKYLFRKEGQNVTLSCEQNLNHDAMYWYRQDPGQGLRLIYYSQIVNDFQKGDIAEGYSVSREKKESFPLTVTSAQKNPTAFYLCASSAGTQENIQYFGAGTRLSVL.

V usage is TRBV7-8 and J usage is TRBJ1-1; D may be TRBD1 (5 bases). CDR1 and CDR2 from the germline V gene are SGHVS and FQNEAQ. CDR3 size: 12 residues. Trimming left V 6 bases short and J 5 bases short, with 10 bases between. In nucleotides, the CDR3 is TGTGCCAGCAGGGACCCAGGGACTGAAGCTTTCTTT. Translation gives CASRDPGTEAFF.

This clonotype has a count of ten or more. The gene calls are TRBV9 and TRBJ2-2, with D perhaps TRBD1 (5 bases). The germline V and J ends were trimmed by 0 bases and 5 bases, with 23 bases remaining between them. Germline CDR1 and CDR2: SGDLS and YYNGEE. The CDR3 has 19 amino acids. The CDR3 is CASSVGTGRVILGTGELFF. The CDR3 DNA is TGTGCCAGCAGCGTAGGAACTGGCAGGGTGATTCTCGGGACCGGGGAGCTGTTTTTT.

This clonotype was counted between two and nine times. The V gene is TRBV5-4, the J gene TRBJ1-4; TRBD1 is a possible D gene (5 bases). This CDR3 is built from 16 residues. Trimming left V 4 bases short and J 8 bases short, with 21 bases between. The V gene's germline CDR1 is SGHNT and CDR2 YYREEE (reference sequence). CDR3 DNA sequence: TGTGCCAGCAGCGGTGGGGGGTTATCAGGAGAAGAAAAACTGTTTTTT. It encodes CASSGGGLSGEEKLFF.

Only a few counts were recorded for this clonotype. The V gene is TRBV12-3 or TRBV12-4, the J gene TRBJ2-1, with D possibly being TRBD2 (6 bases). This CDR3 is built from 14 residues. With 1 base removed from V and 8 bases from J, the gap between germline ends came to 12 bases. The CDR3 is CASSLGRVAYEQFF. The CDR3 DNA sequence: TGTGCCAGCAGTTTAGGGAGGGTCGCTTATGAGCAGTTCTTC.

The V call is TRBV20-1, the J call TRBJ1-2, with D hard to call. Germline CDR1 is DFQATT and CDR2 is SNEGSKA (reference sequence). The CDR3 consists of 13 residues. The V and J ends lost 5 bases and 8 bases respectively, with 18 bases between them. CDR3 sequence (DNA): TGCAGTGCTCGGGAGAGCGGGTCGTGGGGCTACACCTTC. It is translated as CSARESGSWGYTF.